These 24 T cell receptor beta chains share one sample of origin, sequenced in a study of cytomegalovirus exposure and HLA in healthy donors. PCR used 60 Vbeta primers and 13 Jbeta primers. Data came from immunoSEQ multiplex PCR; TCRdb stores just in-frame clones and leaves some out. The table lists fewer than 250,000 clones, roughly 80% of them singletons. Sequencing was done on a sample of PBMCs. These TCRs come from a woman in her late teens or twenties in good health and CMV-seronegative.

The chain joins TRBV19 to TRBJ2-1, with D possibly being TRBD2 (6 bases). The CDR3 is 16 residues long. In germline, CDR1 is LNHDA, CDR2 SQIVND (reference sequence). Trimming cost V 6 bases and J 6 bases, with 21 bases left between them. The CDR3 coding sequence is TGTGCCAGTAGGGGACTGCGATCTCATTTGGGCAATGAGCAGTTCTTC. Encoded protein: CASRGLRSHLGNEQFF.

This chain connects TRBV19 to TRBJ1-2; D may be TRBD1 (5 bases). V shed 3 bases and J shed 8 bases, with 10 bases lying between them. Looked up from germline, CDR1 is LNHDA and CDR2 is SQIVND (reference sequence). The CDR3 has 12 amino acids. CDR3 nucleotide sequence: TGTGCCAGTAGTATGGGGCAGTTCGGCTACACCTTC. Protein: CASSMGQFGYTF.

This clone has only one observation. The CDR3 loop reads CASSPGQGVSGNTIYF. The CDR3 nucleotides are TGTGCCAGCAGCCCGGGACAGGGGGTGTCGGGAAACACCATATATTTT. The V call is TRBV11-2, the J call TRBJ1-3; 11 bases map to TRBD1. J gave up 4 bases and V 5 bases, and 7 bases lay outside the gene matches. This CDR3 spans 16 amino acids. Germline V gene lookup returns CDR1 SGHAT and CDR2 FQNNGV.

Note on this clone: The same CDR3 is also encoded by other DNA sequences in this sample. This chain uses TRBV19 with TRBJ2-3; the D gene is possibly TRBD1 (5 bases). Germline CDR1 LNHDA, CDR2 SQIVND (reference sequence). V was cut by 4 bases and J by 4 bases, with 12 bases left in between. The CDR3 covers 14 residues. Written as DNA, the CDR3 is TGTGCCAGTAGTAAGACAGAACCCCCAGATACGCAGTATTTT. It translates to CASSKTEPPDTQYF.

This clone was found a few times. The CDR3 bases are TGTGCCAGCAGCGTAGCGGGGACAGGGGGTTCGACCGGGGAGCTGTTTTTT. It translates to CASSVAGTGGSTGELFF. This rearrangement joins TRBV9 to TRBJ2-2, with TRBD1 identical over 11 bases. V lost 0 bases to trimming and J lost 5 bases; unmatched junction nucleotides: 6. Germline V gives CDR1 SGDLS, CDR2 YYNGEE. This CDR3 comprises 17 residues.

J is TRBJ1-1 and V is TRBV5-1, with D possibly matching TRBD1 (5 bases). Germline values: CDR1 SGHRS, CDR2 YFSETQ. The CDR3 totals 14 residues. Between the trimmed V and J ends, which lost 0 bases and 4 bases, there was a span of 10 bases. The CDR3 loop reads CASSLVGRGTEAFF. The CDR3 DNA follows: TGCGCCAGCAGCTTGGTCGGGAGGGGCACTGAAGCTTTCTTT.

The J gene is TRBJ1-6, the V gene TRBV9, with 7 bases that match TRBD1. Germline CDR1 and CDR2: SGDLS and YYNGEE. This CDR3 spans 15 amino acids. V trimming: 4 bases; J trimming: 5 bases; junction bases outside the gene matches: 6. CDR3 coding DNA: TGTGCCAGCAGCCTCACCGGACAGGATAATTCACCCCTCCACTTT. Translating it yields CASSLTGQDNSPLHF.

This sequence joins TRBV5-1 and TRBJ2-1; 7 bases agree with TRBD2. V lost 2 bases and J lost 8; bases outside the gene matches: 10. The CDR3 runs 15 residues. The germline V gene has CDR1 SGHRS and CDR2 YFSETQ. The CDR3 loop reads CASSLGAGAVHEQFF. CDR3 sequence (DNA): TGCGCCAGCAGCTTAGGGGCGGGAGCAGTCCATGAGCAGTTCTTC.

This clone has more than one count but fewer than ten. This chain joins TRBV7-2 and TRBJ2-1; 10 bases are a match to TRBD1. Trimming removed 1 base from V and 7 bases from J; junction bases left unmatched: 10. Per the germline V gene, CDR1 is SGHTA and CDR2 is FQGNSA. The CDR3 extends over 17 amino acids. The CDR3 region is CASSLGPGTGVLNEQFF. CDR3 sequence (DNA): TGTGCCAGCAGCTTAGGCCCCGGGACAGGGGTGCTGAATGAGCAGTTCTTC.

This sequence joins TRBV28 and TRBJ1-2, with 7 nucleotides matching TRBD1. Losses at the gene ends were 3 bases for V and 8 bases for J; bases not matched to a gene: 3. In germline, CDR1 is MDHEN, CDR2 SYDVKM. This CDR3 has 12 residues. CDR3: CASSLRGHGYTF. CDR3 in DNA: TGTGCCAGCAGTTTGAGGGGGCACGGCTACACCTTC.

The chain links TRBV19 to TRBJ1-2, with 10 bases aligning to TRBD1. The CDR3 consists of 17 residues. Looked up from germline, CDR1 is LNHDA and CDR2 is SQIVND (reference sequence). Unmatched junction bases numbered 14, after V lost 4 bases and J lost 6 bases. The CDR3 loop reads CASSRGTGEEVVDGYTF. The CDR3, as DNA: TGTGCCAGTAGTAGAGGGACAGGGGAAGAGGTAGTTGATGGCTACACCTTC.

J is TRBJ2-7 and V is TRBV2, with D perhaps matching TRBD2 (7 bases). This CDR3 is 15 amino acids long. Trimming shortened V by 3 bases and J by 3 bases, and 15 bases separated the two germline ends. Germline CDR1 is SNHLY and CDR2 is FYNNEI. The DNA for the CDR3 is TGTGCCAGCAGTGAGAGCGGGACACCACTCTACGAGCAGTACTTC. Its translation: CASSESGTPLYEQYF.

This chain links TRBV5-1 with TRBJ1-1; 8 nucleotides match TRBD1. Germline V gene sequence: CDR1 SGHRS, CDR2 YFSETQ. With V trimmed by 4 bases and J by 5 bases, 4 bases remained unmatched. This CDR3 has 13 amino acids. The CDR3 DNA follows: TGCGCCAGCAGCCAGACAGGGGAAACTGAAGCTTTCTTT. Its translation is CASSQTGETEAFF.

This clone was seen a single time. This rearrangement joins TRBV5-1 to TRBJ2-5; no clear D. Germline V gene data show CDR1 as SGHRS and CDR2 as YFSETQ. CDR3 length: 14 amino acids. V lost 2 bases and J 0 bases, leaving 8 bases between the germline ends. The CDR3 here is CASSFDTYQETQYF. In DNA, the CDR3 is TGCGCCAGCAGCTTCGACACCTACCAAGAGACCCAGTACTTC.

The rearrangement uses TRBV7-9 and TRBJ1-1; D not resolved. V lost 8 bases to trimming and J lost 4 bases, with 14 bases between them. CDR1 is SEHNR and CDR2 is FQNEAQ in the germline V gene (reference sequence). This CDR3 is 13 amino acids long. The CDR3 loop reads CASLQRVATEAFF. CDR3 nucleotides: TGTGCCAGCCTTCAGCGGGTTGCCACTGAAGCTTTCTTT.

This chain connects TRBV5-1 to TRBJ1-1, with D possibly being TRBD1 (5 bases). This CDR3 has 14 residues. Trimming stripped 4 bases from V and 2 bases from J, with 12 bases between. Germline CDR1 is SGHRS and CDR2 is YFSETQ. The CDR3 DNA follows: TGCGCCAGCAGCGCCGACAGAATTAACACTGAAGCTTTCTTT. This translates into CASSADRINTEAFF.

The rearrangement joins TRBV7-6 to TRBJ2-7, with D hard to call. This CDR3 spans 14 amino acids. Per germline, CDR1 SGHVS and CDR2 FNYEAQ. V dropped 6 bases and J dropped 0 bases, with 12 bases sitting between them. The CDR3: CASSRERTSYEQYF. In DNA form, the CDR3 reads TGTGCCAGCAGTCGCGAAAGAACCTCCTACGAGCAGTACTTC. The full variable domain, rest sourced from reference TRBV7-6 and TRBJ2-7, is GAGVSQSPRYKVTKRGQDVALRCDPISGHVSLYWYRQALGQGPEFLTYFNYEAQQDKSGLPNDRFSAERPEGSISTLTIQRTEQRDSAMYRCASSRERTSYEQYFGPGTRLTVT.

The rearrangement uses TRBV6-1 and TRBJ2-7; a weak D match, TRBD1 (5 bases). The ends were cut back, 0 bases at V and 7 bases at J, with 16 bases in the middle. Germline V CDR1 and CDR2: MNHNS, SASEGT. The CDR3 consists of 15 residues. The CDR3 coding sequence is TGTGCCAGCAGTGAAGCTAGCACAGGCCTACGAGAGCAGTACTTC. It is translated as CASSEASTGLREQYF.

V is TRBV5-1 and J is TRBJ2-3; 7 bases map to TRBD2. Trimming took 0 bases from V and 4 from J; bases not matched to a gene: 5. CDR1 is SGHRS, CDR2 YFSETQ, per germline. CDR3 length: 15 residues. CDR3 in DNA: TGCGCCAGCAGCTTGGGCGGGAGTTCCCCAGATACGCAGTATTTT. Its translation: CASSLGGSSPDTQYF.

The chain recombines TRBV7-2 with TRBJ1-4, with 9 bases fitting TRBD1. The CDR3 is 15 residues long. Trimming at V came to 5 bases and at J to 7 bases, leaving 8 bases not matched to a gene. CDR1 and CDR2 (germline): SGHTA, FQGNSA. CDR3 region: CASSTTGTGSEKLFF. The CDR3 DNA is TGTGCCAGCAGCACGACCGGGACAGGGAGTGAAAAACTGTTTTTT.

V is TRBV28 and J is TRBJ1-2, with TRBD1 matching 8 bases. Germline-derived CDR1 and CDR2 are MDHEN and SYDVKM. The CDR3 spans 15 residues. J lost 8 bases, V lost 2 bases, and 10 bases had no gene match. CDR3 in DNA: TGTGCCAGCAGTTTACCAGGACAGGGAGGAGGCGGCTACACCTTC. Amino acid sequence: CASSLPGQGGGGYTF.

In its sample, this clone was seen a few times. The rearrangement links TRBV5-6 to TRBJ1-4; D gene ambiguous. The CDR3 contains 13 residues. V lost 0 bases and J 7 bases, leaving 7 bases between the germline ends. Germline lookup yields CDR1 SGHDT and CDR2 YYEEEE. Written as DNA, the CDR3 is TGTGCCAGCAGCTTGGGGAGGGTTGAAAAACTGTTTTTT. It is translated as CASSLGRVEKLFF.

The CDR3 protein is CASSVLAGPSAAEQYF. As DNA, the CDR3 is TGTGCCAGCAGCGTCCTAGCCGGGCCCTCCGCCGCCGAGCAGTACTTC. The chain uses TRBV9 and TRBJ2-7; a weak D match, TRBD2 (5 bases). Germline V gene sequence: CDR1 SGDLS, CDR2 YYNGEE. CDR3 length equals 16 residues. Trimming took off 2 bases at V and 6 bases at J, with 21 bases between the two ends.

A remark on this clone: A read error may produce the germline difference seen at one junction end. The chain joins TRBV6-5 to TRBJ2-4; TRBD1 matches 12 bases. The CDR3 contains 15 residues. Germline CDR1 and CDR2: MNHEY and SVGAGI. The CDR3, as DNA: TGTGCCAGCACCGAAAGCCGGGACAGGGGGCTTGATCTGGACTTC. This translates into CASTESRDRGLDLDF.